Following are 5 T cell receptor beta chains from one sample sequenced in a study of T cell responses to AZD1222 COVID-19 vaccine. Clones were read by immunoSEQ multiplex PCR, and TCRdb kept only the in-frame ones, dropping some. The data hold tens of thousands of clones, with over 75% observed a single time. The sample in question was peripheral blood, obtained on day 0 of AZD1222 vaccination. These TCRs come from an adult in good health.

The CDR3 nucleotides read TGTGCCAGCAGCCAAGCTTCTGGGTTCCCCGGGGAGCTGTTTTTT. Translation gives CASSQASGFPGELFF. The chain links TRBV3-1 (or the pseudogene TRBV3-2) to TRBJ2-2; no clear D. V was pared by 1 base and J by 6 bases, with 12 bases between. The CDR3 is 15 residues long. The germline CDR1 and CDR2 sequences are LGHDT and YNNKEL (reference sequence).

The chain has TRBV2 and TRBJ2-3; 12 nucleotides agree with TRBD2. This CDR3 has 16 amino acids. CDR1 and CDR2 (germline): SNHLY, FYNNEI. V trimming: 7 bases; J trimming: 2 bases; junction bases outside the gene matches: 7. The CDR3 sequence: CASTLTSGGSTDTQYF. As DNA, the CDR3 is TGTGCCAGCACCCTGACTAGCGGGGGCTCCACAGATACGCAGTATTTT. The full variable domain, its missing parts supplied by reference TRBV2 and TRBJ2-3, is EPEVTQTPSHQVTQMGQEVILRCVPISNHLYFYWYRQILGQKVEFLVSFYNNEISEKSEIFDDQFSVERPDGSNFTLKIRSTKLEDSAMYFCASTLTSGGSTDTQYFGPGTRLTVL.

This clone was picked up one time. The chain is built from TRBV4-1 and TRBJ2-2, with a weak D call TRBD2 (5 bases). The germline V gene encodes CDR1 MGHRA and CDR2 YSYEKL. This CDR3 has 16 amino acids. V lost 0 bases and J 5 bases, leaving 13 bases between the germline ends. CDR3: CASSQDGGLRTGELFF. As DNA, the CDR3 is TGCGCCAGCAGCCAAGATGGAGGACTGAGAACCGGGGAGCTGTTTTTT.

The chain links TRBV2 to TRBJ2-7; TRBD2 aligns across 13 bases. Germline lookup yields CDR1 SNHLY and CDR2 FYNNEI. The CDR3 length is 16 residues. Unmatched junction bases numbered 10, after V lost 6 bases and J lost 5 bases. The CDR3 coding sequence is TGTGCCAGCAGCTACCAGGGACTAGCGGGAAGCGACGAGCAGTACTTC. It translates to CASSYQGLAGSDEQYF.

The chain uses TRBV18 and TRBJ1-6; tentatively, D is TRBD1 (6 bases). Per the germline V gene, CDR1 is KGHSH and CDR2 is LQKENI. V shed 6 bases and J shed 6 bases, with 12 bases lying between them. The CDR3 totals 14 residues. CDR3: CASSEQGFNSPLHF. The CDR3 DNA reads TGTGCCAGCTCGGAACAGGGATTTAATTCACCCCTCCACTTT.